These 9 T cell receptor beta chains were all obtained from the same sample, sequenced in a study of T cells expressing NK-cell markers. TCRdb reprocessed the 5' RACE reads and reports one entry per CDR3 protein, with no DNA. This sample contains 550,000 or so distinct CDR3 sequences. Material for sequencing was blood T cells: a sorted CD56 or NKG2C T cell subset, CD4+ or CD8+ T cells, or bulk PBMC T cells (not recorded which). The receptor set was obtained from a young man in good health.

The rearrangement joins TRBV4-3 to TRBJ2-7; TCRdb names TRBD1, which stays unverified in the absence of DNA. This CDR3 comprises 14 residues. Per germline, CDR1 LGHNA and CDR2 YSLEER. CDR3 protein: CASKRGITSKEQYF.

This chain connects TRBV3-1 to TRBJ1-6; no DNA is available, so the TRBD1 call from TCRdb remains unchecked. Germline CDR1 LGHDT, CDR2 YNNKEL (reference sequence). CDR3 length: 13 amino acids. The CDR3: CASSLLAAGDLHF. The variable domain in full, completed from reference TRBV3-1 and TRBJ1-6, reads DTAVSQTPKYLVTQMGNDKSIKCEQNLGHDTMYWYKQDSKKFLKIMFSYNNKELIINETVPNRFSPKSPDKAHLNLHINSLELGDSAVYFCASSLLAAGDLHFGNGTRLTVT.

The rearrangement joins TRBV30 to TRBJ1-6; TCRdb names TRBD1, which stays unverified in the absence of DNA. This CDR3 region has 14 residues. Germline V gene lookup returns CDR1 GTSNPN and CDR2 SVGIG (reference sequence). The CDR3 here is CAWRSGQGYSPLHF.

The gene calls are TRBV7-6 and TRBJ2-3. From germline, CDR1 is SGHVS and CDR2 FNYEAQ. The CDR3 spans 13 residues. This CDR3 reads CASSLADPDTQYF.

The CDR3 reads CASSSLPTGKGEAFF. The gene calls are TRBV6-2 or TRBV6-3 and TRBJ1-1. CDR3 length: 15 amino acids. The germline V gene has CDR1 MNHEY and CDR2 SVGEGT.

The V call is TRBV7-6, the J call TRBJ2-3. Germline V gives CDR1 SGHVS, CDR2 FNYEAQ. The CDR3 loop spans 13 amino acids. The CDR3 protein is CASSSEMWDTQYF.

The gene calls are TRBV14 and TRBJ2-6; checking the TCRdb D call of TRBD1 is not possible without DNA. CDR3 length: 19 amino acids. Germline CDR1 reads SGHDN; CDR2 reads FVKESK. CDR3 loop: CASSRFGTDVTSGANVLTF.

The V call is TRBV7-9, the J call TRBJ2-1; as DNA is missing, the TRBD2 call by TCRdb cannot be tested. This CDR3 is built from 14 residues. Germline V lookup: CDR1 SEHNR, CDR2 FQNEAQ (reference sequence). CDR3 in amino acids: CASSFGTQGNEQFF. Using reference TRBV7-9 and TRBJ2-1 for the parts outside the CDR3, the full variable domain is DTGVSQNPRHKITKRGQNVTFRCDPISEHNRLYWYRQTLGQGPEFLTYFQNEAQLEKSRLLSDRFSAERPKGSFSTLEIQRTEQGDSAMYLCASSFGTQGNEQFFGPGTRLTVL.

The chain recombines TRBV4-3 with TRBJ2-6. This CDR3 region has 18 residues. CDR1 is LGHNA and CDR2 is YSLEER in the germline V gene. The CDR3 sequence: CASSQDSQPVAGANVLTF.